The T cell receptor beta chain under discussion was sequenced for a study of T cell responses to AZD1222 COVID-19 vaccine. Findings and limits, study-wide: Distributed over spike, vaccine-associated CD4 TCRs predominated at 160-218 and 743-854. Possibly, clonal diversity was underestimated; donors were largely white British and included more females. Once two AZD1222 doses were given, Spike-specific TCR breadth and depth went up.

This table comes from immunoSEQ multiplex PCR, and its TCRdb copy is limited to in-frame clones, with some not included. The sample carries approximately 70,000 clones, around 89% recorded once. The CDR3 is made up of 14 amino acids. Germline V gives CDR1 MNHNY, CDR2 SVGAGI (reference sequence). Trimming cost V 6 bases and J 1 base, with 12 bases left between them. With regard to this clone: Its target is unknown.

The gene calls are TRBV6-6 and TRBJ1-1; D is undetermined. The specimen was peripheral blood, collected 28 days after the second dose of the MenACWY control vaccine. The source of this sequence is an adult who received the MenACWY meningococcal vaccine as a control. In DNA, the CDR3 is TGTGCCAGCAGGGCAGATCAGACGAACACTGAAGCTTTCTTT. This translates into CASRADQTNTEAFF.